This T cell receptor (beta chain) was captured in a study of blood T cells in healthy people across ages. About the research overall: About one barcoded beta molecule was captured per two T cells (by template switching). Broader study findings: It was held that the diversity estimates obtained from one million T cells were underestimates. Unknown CMV status may confound age-related changes in expanded clones.

As for this clonotype: The antigen is unknown.

Each donor had around 9.8 milliliters of peripheral blood drawn. With a J-beta primer mix and a sample-barcoded 5' primer, a second PCR ran about 7 to 12 cycles. TCRdb analysed the 5' RACE reads with MiXCR anew, one entry per CDR3 protein. The table lists about 970,000 distinct CDR3 sequences, just over 50% of them singletons. Material for sequencing was blood. This clonotype originated in a woman aged 60-70 years in good health.

The CDR3 sequence: CASSYWPGADTQYF. The DNA of the CDR3 is TGTGCCAGCAGTTACTGGCCTGGGGCAGATACGCAGTATTTT. The gene calls are TRBV6-6 and TRBJ2-3, with D unclear. Germline lookup yields CDR1 MNHNY and CDR2 SVGAGI (reference sequence). CDR3 length: 14 residues. V lost 1 base to trimming and J lost 4 bases, with 9 bases between them.